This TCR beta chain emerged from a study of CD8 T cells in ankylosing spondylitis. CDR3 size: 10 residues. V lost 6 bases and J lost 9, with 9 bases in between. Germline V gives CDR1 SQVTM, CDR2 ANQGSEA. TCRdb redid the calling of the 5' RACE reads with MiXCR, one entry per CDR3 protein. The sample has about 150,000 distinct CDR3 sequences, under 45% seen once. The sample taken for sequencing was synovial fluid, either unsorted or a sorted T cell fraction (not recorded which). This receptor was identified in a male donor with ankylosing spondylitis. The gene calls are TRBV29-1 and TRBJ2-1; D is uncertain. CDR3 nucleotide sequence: TGCAGCGTCCAGGCGACTGAGCAGTTCTTC. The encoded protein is CSVQATEQFF.